This T cell receptor (beta chain) is from a study of T cell responses to AZD1222 COVID-19 vaccine. This CDR3 is built from 13 residues. The germline V gene has CDR1 SGHAT and CDR2 FQNNGV. V lost 3 bases, J lost 11 bases, and 16 bases lay in between. The method was immunoSEQ multiplex PCR; TCRdb's version includes in-frame clones alone and lacks a portion of them. The repertoire holds 65,000 to 85,000 clones, roughly 84% seen once, with approximately 10% in the top ten. J is TRBJ1-1 and V is TRBV11-2; no firm D call. The TCR originated in an adult in good health. The specimen comprised peripheral blood, sampled on day 0 of AZD1222 vaccination. CDR3: CASSLEGRGRAFF. The DNA for the CDR3 is TGTGCCAGCAGCTTGGAGGGCCGAGGGAGGGCTTTCTTT.